Below are 23 T cell receptor beta chains sequenced from a single sample in a study of cytomegalovirus exposure and HLA in healthy donors. The PCR was carried out with 60 Vbeta primers and 13 Jbeta primers. TCRdb's table, derived via immunoSEQ multiplex PCR, lists solely in-frame clones and lacks some. There are roughly 60,000 clones in the sample, with approximately 4.3% held by the top ten. The sequencing input was PBMCs. The receptor set was obtained from a male donor in good health and CMV-seronegative.

The chain carries TRBV30 and TRBJ1-2; 8 bases match TRBD1. Germline CDR1 GTSNPN, CDR2 SVGIG (reference sequence). The J segment lost 9 bases and the V segment lost 1 base, leaving 7 bases of the junction unmatched. The CDR3 length is 13 residues. The chain's CDR3 is CAWSATGAKRYTF. CDR3 coding DNA: TGTGCCTGGAGTGCGACAGGGGCTAAACGCTACACCTTC.

The chain has TRBV7-9 and TRBJ2-5, with D perhaps matching TRBD2 (5 bases). Trimming removed 1 base at V and 5 bases at J, with 14 bases between. CDR3 length: 15 amino acids. CDR1 is SEHNR and CDR2 is FQNEAQ in the germline V gene (reference sequence). CDR3 nucleotides: TGTGCCAGCAGCTTAGACGGGGATCCTCGGGAGACCCAGTACTTC. This sequence encodes CASSLDGDPRETQYF.

This chain connects TRBV28 to TRBJ2-7; tentatively, D is TRBD2 (5 bases). Per germline, CDR1 MDHEN and CDR2 SYDVKM. Trimming cost V 3 bases and J 5 bases, with 14 bases left between them. The CDR3 is 14 residues long. The chain's CDR3 is CASSFRTVFDEQYF. CDR3 DNA sequence: TGTGCCAGCAGTTTTCGGACTGTCTTCGACGAGCAGTACTTC.

V gene TRBV6-1 combines with J gene TRBJ2-3; D might be TRBD1 (6 bases). Germline V lookup: CDR1 MNHNS, CDR2 SASEGT. The germline V and J ends were trimmed by 8 bases and 4 bases, with 19 bases remaining between them. CDR3 size: 15 residues. The CDR3 protein is CASGLTGFVPDTQYF. The CDR3 DNA sequence: TGTGCCAGCGGATTAACAGGGTTCGTCCCAGATACGCAGTATTTT.

The V gene is TRBV18, the J gene TRBJ2-7; D is uncertain. Between the trimmed V and J ends, which lost 3 bases and 2 bases, there was a span of 2 bases. The CDR3 has 11 residues. The V gene's germline CDR1 is KGHSH and CDR2 LQKENI. CDR3 loop: CASSPAYEQYF. In DNA form, the CDR3 reads TGTGCCAGCTCACCCGCCTACGAGCAGTACTTC.

The chain recombines TRBV5-4 with TRBJ2-1; 9 positions agree with TRBD2. The length of the CDR3 is 14 residues. Germline V gene data show CDR1 as SGHNT and CDR2 as YYREEE (reference sequence). Losses at the gene ends were 10 bases for V and 4 bases for J; bases not matched to a gene: 9. The CDR3 DNA is TGTGCCGGGCAACGGAGCGGGGGGTACAATGAGCAGTTCTTC. Its translation: CAGQRSGGYNEQFF.

Comments on this clone: The sample contains more than one DNA sequence encoding this CDR3. The chain is built from TRBV28 and TRBJ1-4; D remains unclear. The CDR3 extends over 18 amino acids. V lost 2 bases to trimming and J lost 6 bases, with 22 bases between them. Germline V gene sequence: CDR1 MDHEN, CDR2 SYDVKM. This chain's CDR3 is CASSLRVGDLREDEKLFF. In DNA, the CDR3 is TGTGCCAGCAGTTTAAGGGTAGGCGATCTCCGGGAGGATGAAAAACTGTTTTTT.

The gene calls are TRBV6-5 and TRBJ1-2; TRBD1 is a possible D gene (5 bases). V lost 2 bases to trimming and J lost 6 bases, with 10 bases between them. CDR1 and CDR2 from the germline V gene are MNHEY and SVGAGI. The CDR3 contains 13 residues. The CDR3 here is CASSYGGLNGYTF. CDR3 DNA sequence: TGTGCCAGCAGTTACGGGGGACTTAATGGCTACACCTTC.

The CDR3 DNA reads TGTGCCAGCAGTGTGACCGGGACAGAGGAAAAACTGTTTTTT. Amino acid sequence: CASSVTGTEEKLFF. The genes are TRBV25-1 and TRBJ1-4; the match to TRBD1 covers 7 bases. J gave up 8 bases and V 4 bases, and 7 bases lay outside the gene matches. This CDR3 comprises 14 residues. From germline, CDR1 is MGHDK and CDR2 SYGVNS.

The rearrangement joins TRBV6-6 to TRBJ2-7, with 8 bases fitting TRBD2. Germline V gene sequence: CDR1 MNHNY, CDR2 SVGAGI (reference sequence). The CDR3 sequence is 15 residues long. With V trimmed by 4 bases and J by 3 bases, 8 bases remained unmatched. The CDR3: CASSSPLAVNYEQYF. The CDR3 nucleotides are TGTGCCAGCAGTTCCCCACTAGCGGTTAACTACGAGCAGTACTTC.

The V gene is TRBV7-9, the J gene TRBJ1-4, with 10 bases that match TRBD1. Germline assignment: CDR1 SEHNR and CDR2 FQNEAQ (reference sequence). This CDR3 comprises 17 residues. Losses at the gene ends were 5 bases for V and 7 bases for J; bases not matched to a gene: 13. The CDR3 is CASSTLPYRDRGEKLFF. The CDR3, as DNA: TGTGCCAGCAGCACACTTCCGTACAGGGACAGGGGTGAAAAACTGTTTTTT.

The chain uses TRBV30 and TRBJ1-3, with TRBD1 matching 8 bases. The CDR3 loop spans 18 amino acids. Looked up from germline, CDR1 is GTSNPN and CDR2 is SVGIG (reference sequence). J gave up 2 bases and V 2 bases, and 14 bases lay outside the gene matches. In DNA, the CDR3 is TGTGCCTGGAGTCAGGGGGCGCGTCCGTATGGGACTGGAAACACCATATATTTT. Its protein product is CAWSQGARPYGTGNTIYF. The full variable domain, rest sourced from reference TRBV30 and TRBJ1-3, is SQTIHQWPATLVQPVGSPLSLECTVEGTSNPNLYWYRQAAGRGLQLLFYSVGIGQISSEVPQNLSASRPQDRQFILSSKKLLLSDSGFYLCAWSQGARPYGTGNTIYFGEGSWLTVV.

CDR3: CASSQAPGLATEQYF. In DNA, the CDR3 is TGTGCCAGCAGCCAAGCGCCGGGACTAGCGACCGAGCAGTACTTC. The rearrangement links TRBV4-2 to TRBJ2-7, with TRBD2 matching 10 bases. The germline V gene has CDR1 LGHNA and CDR2 YNFKEQ. This CDR3 is 15 amino acids long. With 1 base clipped from V and 6 bases from J, the junction kept 6 bases outside the gene matches.

This chain uses TRBV20-1 with TRBJ1-1, with D perhaps TRBD1 (6 bases). CDR1 is DFQATT and CDR2 is SNEGSKA in the germline V gene (reference sequence). V was pared by 4 bases and J by 4 bases, with 7 bases between. This CDR3 has 11 amino acids. The CDR3: CSAKGGTEAFF. CDR3 coding DNA: TGCAGTGCTAAAGGGGGCACTGAAGCTTTCTTT.

The V call is TRBV4-1, the J call TRBJ2-7; 10 positions agree with TRBD2. The CDR3 sequence is 16 residues long. With V trimmed by 1 base and J by 2 bases, 5 bases remained unmatched. Germline V gene sequence: CDR1 MGHRA, CDR2 YSYEKL. This CDR3 reads CASSQVSGRGAYEQYF. The DNA for the CDR3 is TGCGCCAGCAGCCAAGTAAGCGGGAGGGGTGCCTACGAGCAGTACTTC.

The chain combines TRBV2 with TRBJ2-7, with 9 bases matching TRBD1. Unmatched junction bases numbered 7, after V lost 6 bases and J lost 4 bases. The CDR3 contains 14 residues. Germline V gene data show CDR1 as SNHLY and CDR2 as FYNNEI. CDR3 DNA sequence: TGTGCCAGCAGGGGGACAGGGTCTTCTTACGAGCAGTACTTC. It specifies CASRGTGSSYEQYF.

The V call is TRBV5-6, the J call TRBJ2-5, with 13 bases matching TRBD2. Germline V gene lookup returns CDR1 SGHDT and CDR2 YYEEEE. The CDR3 has 14 residues. V dropped 4 bases and J dropped 5; count of bases not matched to a gene: 2. CDR3 residues: CASSQTSGGETQYF. As DNA, the CDR3 is TGTGCCAGCAGCCAGACTAGCGGGGGGGAGACCCAGTACTTC.

CDR3 nucleotides: TGTGCCTGTCAGGAAAAAAGCTCCTATAATTCACCCCTCCACTTT. It specifies CACQEKSSYNSPLHF. The J gene is TRBJ1-6, the V gene TRBV27; D unresolved. V lost 11 bases, J lost 0 bases, and 14 bases lay in between. This CDR3 spans 15 amino acids. Germline V gives CDR1 MNHEY, CDR2 SMNVEV (reference sequence).

The V and J genes are TRBV7-3 and TRBJ2-2; D might be TRBD1 (6 bases). The germline V and J ends were trimmed by 2 bases and 5 bases, with 9 bases remaining between them. CDR1 and CDR2 (germline): SGHTA, FQGTGA. The CDR3 is made up of 14 amino acids. The CDR3 loop reads CASSLFGQTGELFF. CDR3 sequence (DNA): TGTGCCAGCAGCTTATTCGGACAGACCGGGGAGCTGTTTTTT.

The genes are TRBV9 and TRBJ2-5, with a weak D call TRBD1 (6 bases). This CDR3 has 15 amino acids. Trimming pared 3 bases from V and 10 bases from J, leaving 22 bases between. Germline V lookup: CDR1 SGDLS, CDR2 YYNGEE. CDR3 residues: CASSGSGAKQANQYF. CDR3 nucleotide sequence: TGTGCCAGCAGCGGCTCAGGGGCAAAACAAGCGAACCAGTACTTC.

The chain joins TRBV28 to TRBJ1-1; D may be TRBD1 (6 bases). V was cut by 4 bases and J by 3 bases, with 15 bases left in between. The CDR3 covers 15 residues. The germline V gene encodes CDR1 MDHEN and CDR2 SYDVKM. The CDR3 DNA is TGTGCCAGCAGTTCCCCGGGACAAACTGACACTGAAGCTTTCTTT. Translation gives CASSSPGQTDTEAFF.

This chain links TRBV29-1 with TRBJ2-1; no clear D. CDR1 is SQVTM, CDR2 ANQGSEA, per germline. Trimming pared 3 bases from V and 5 bases from J, leaving 5 bases between. CDR3 length equals 11 residues. The CDR3 region has the DNA TGCAGCGTTGACAGCGACAATGAGCAGTTCTTC. It encodes CSVDSDNEQFF.

The chain joins TRBV30 to TRBJ1-1, with a weak D call TRBD1 (6 bases). Germline CDR1 and CDR2: GTSNPN and SVGIG (reference sequence). The CDR3 has 13 amino acids. Trimming took off 0 bases at V and 10 bases at J, with 15 bases between the two ends. The CDR3 DNA sequence: TGTGCCTGGAGTGTACAAGGGGGGGTTGGAGCTTTCTTT. Translated, it gives CAWSVQGGVGAFF.